This is a list of T cell receptor beta chains from one sample in a study of resident and recirculating memory T cells in vitiligo. The repertoire was sequenced with immunoSEQ multiplex PCR; TCRdb's copy has only in-frame clones and lacks some. The sample lists about 76,000 clones, under 95% occurring once. Source material: blood. The receptors were sampled from a male donor with vitiligo. Each CDR3 is given with its conserved first and last residue. A D gene is named only where the DNA matches it firmly. Not all rows give a size; the values are once, few, many and, for expanded clones, a class.

V	size	D	J	DNA	CDR3
TRBV7-9	-	TRBD2	TRBJ2-7	TGTGCCAGCAGCTTAGAAATAGCGGGAGGGTCCCAGTACTTC	CASSLEIAGGSQYF
TRBV25-1	once	TRBD2	TRBJ2-5	TGTGCCAGCAGTGAACGGGACTACCACCAAGAGACCCAGTACTTC	CASSERDYHQETQYF
TRBV6-6	-	TRBD2	TRBJ2-7	TGTGCCAGCAGTTACTCGACTAGCGGGAAGGGCGAGCAGTACTTC	CASSYSTSGKGEQYF
TRBV6-4	once	TRBD1	TRBJ1-1	TGTGCCAGCAGTCGGGGGCAGGGGGACACTGAAGCTTTCTTT	CASSRGQGDTEAFF
TRBV19	-	TRBD1	TRBJ2-1	TGTGCCAGTAGTATGAGGGCCGGGACAGGGCGGTCGGGTGAGCAGTTCTTC	CASSMRAGTGRSGEQFF
TRBV27	-	TRBD1	TRBJ2-7	TGTGCCAGCAGTTTATTCCGGACAGGAAGGGACGGATTGGCCTACGAGCAGTACTTC	CASSLFRTGRDGLAYEQYF
TRBV27	-	-	TRBJ1-1	TGTGCCAGCAGTTTATTCGGCCCATCGGGAACTGAAGCTTTCTTT	CASSLFGPSGTEAFF
TRBV28	-	-	TRBJ2-4	TGTGCCAGCAGCTTGTCCGGTGGCAAAAACATTCAGTACTTC	CASSLSGGKNIQYF
TRBV28	-	-	TRBJ1-1	TGTGCCAGCAAACAGCCACTGAACACTGAAGCTTTCTTT	CASKQPLNTEAFF
TRBV5-1	-	TRBD2	TRBJ2-3	TGCGCCAGCAGAGCAGGGACTAGCGGGAGTTGGGGCACAGATACGCAGTATTTT	CASRAGTSGSWGTDTQYF
TRBV2	-	TRBD2	TRBJ2-1	TGTGCCAGCAGGACTAGCGGGACGCACAATGAGCAGTTCTTC	CASRTSGTHNEQFF
TRBV4-1	-	-	TRBJ2-2	TGCGCCAGCAGCCATTTGGGGACTCTGAAAAGCAACACCGGGGAGCTGTTTTTT	CASSHLGTLKSNTGELFF
TRBV30	-	-	TRBJ2-7	TGTGCCTGGAGCACGGGAGTTTACCCCTACGAGCAGTACTTC	CAWSTGVYPYEQYF
TRBV7-9	once	TRBD1	TRBJ2-3	TGTGCCAGCAGCTCCACAGGGGGCCGCACAGATACGCAGTATTTT	CASSSTGGRTDTQYF
TRBV29-1	-	-	TRBJ1-1	TGCAGCGTCCCCAGAACATGGGGGGGGGACACTGAAGCTTTCTTT	CSVPRTWGGDTEAFF
TRBV18	-	TRBD1	TRBJ2-5	TGTGCCAGCTCACCCCGGGACAGGGTTGGAGGGGAGACCCAGTACTTC	CASSPRDRVGGETQYF
TRBV2	-	-	TRBJ2-1	TGTGCCAGCAGTGGACCGACAGGTTTTAGCAATGAGCAGTTCTTC	CASSGPTGFSNEQFF
TRBV28	few	TRBD1	TRBJ1-5	TGTGCCAGCAGTCGCGACAGGGGTAAAGCTCAGCCCCAGCATTTT	CASSRDRGKAQPQHF
TRBV9	-	TRBD1	TRBJ2-5	TGTGCCAGCAGCTCCGTAACAGGGGGCTTGGAGACCCAGTACTTC	CASSSVTGGLETQYF
TRBV27	-	TRBD1	TRBJ1-2	TGTGCCAGCAGTCCGGAGACAGGGGGAGGCTATGGCTACACCTTC	CASSPETGGGYGYTF
TRBV19	-	TRBD1	TRBJ2-7	TGTGCCAGTAGTTCCCAGACAGGGAGCTCCTACGAGCAGTACTTC	CASSSQTGSSYEQYF
TRBV30	-	TRBD1	TRBJ1-2	TGTGCCTGGAGTCAAAGACAGGGGGCAAGTGGCTACACCTTC	CAWSQRQGASGYTF
TRBV13	-	TRBD1	TRBJ2-5	TGTGCCAGCAGCCCCTCCAGCGACAGGGCGGATGAGACCCAGTACTTC	CASSPSSDRADETQYF
TRBV11-3	once	-	TRBJ1-2	TGTGCCAGCAGCTTAGATGGTCGACAGGCTTCCCCTCAATCCTTC	CASSLDGRQASPQSF
TRBV7-2	-	-	TRBJ2-5	TGTGCCAGCAGGTCGGTGGGGCGAGAGACCCAGTACTTC	CASRSVGRETQYF
TRBV5-4	-	TRBD2	TRBJ2-2	TGTGCCAGCAGCTTACCGGGACTAGCGGGAGCGCCGGGGACCGGGGAGCTGTTTTTT	CASSLPGLAGAPGTGELFF
TRBV27	-	-	TRBJ1-2	TGTGCCAGCAGTCCAGGGAGGGGCGTTTATGGCTACACCTTC	CASSPGRGVYGYTF
TRBV5-1	-	TRBD2	TRBJ2-1	TGCGCCAGCAGCTCCGGACTAGCGGACTGGGATGAGCAGTTCTTC	CASSSGLADWDEQFF
TRBV7-6	-	TRBD2	TRBJ2-1	TGTGCCACAGGGACTAGCCCAGAGCAGTTCTTC	CATGTSPEQFF
TRBV7-9	-	-	TRBJ2-3	TGTGCCAGCAGCTTAGGACAGGGACGGGAGACAGATACGCAGTATTTT	CASSLGQGRETDTQYF
TRBV14	once	-	TRBJ2-4	TGTGCCAGCAGCCCCCTCGGTAACATTCAGTACTTC	CASSPLGNIQYF
TRBV7-9	-	-	TRBJ1-1	TGTGCCAGCAGCTCGACAGGCTTGAACACTGAAGCTTTCTTT	CASSSTGLNTEAFF
TRBV5-1	-	-	TRBJ2-1	TGCGCCAGCAGCGGTAATCAGGACTTGTACAATGAGCAGTTCTTC	CASSGNQDLYNEQFF
TRBV7-9	-	TRBD1	TRBJ2-1	TGTGCCAGCAGCTTAGGGACAGGGGTTATCAATGAGCAGTTCTTC	CASSLGTGVINEQFF
TRBV11-3	-	TRBD2	TRBJ2-7	TGTGCCAGCAGCCTAACTAGCGTATCCTACGAGCAGTACTTC	CASSLTSVSYEQYF